This TCR beta chain was sequenced for a study of shared clonotypes between healthy human individuals. General study results and limits: Naive subsets generally had larger estimated richness than memory subsets. With few donors, the genetic and exposure-history diversity represented was limited. Rarefaction exposed incomplete sorted-subset sequencing despite large depth.

Nashville, Tennessee was home to all donors, who were Caucasian adults. Clones were sequenced by immunoSEQ multiplex PCR, and TCRdb holds only the in-frame ones, with some missing. The table includes over 2 million clones, about nine tenths detected once. A note on this clone: Its matching antigen is unknown.

The V and J ends lost 9 bases and 2 bases respectively, with 4 bases between them. The CDR3 contains 10 residues. The germline V gene has CDR1 WNHNN and CDR2 SYGVQD (reference sequence). The specimen was naive CD4+ T cells from PBMCs. Subset noted: CD45RA+ positively selected. The V gene is TRBV10-1, the J gene TRBJ1-1; no clear D gene. The receptor was isolated from a man younger than 35 in good health. Some clones in this sample may be carry-over from other donors' samples. The CDR3, as DNA: TGCGCCAGGTACAACACTGAAGCTTTCTTT. This encodes CARYNTEAFF.